Given below is one T cell receptor beta chain in context. As yet, its antigen is unknown. In TCRdb, the RT-PCR reads were re-called with MiXCR into one record per CDR3 protein. The table has about 700,000 distinct CDR3 sequences, 15% to 17% seen once. The CDR3 totals 13 residues. CDR1 and CDR2 from the germline V gene are ENHRY and SYGVKD. V lost 6 bases and J lost 4, with 10 bases in between. These data originate in a study of response to subunit inactivated influenza vaccine. Points from the study as a whole: It was suggested by the authors that few new T cells are recruited by each seasonal influenza vaccination.

J is TRBJ1-3 and V is TRBV10-3, with D possibly matching TRBD1 (5 bases). This sample comprised PBMCs from blood, obtained 11 to 12 days after vaccination. The sequence was obtained from a man aged 50-59 years who received an inactivated influenza vaccine. CDR3 protein: CAIRDNPGNTIYF. Written as DNA, the CDR3 is TGTGCCATCAGGGACAATCCGGGAAACACCATATATTTT.